This entry concerns a single T cell receptor beta chain. Its antigen is not identified. The entry originates in a study of shared clonotypes between healthy human individuals. Study outcomes and limitations: The study found about 5% of naive CD4 clonotypes shared across several donors.

J lost 6 bases, V lost 2 bases, and 9 bases had no gene match. The germline V gene has CDR1 SGHRS and CDR2 YFSETQ. The CDR3 covers 16 residues. TCRdb keeps only in-frame clones here, not all; method: immunoSEQ multiplex PCR. Of 2 million to 2.5 million clones in the sample, under 97% were seen once. The receptor was isolated from a man younger than 35 in good health. This chain connects TRBV5-1 to TRBJ1-3, with TRBD1 matching 9 bases. The source material was naive CD4+ T cells sorted from blood. Subset noted: CD45RA+ positively selected. CDR3 protein: CASSFKTGGAENTIYF. CDR3 sequence (DNA): TGCGCCAGCAGCTTTAAAACAGGGGGCGCAGAAAACACCATATATTTT. The full variable domain, rest sourced from reference TRBV5-1 and TRBJ1-3, is KAGVTQTPRYLIKTRGQQVTLSCSPISGHRSVSWYQQTPGQGLQFLFEYFSETQRNKGNFPGRFSGRQFSNSRSEMNVSTLELGDSALYLCASSFKTGGAENTIYFGEGSWLTVV.